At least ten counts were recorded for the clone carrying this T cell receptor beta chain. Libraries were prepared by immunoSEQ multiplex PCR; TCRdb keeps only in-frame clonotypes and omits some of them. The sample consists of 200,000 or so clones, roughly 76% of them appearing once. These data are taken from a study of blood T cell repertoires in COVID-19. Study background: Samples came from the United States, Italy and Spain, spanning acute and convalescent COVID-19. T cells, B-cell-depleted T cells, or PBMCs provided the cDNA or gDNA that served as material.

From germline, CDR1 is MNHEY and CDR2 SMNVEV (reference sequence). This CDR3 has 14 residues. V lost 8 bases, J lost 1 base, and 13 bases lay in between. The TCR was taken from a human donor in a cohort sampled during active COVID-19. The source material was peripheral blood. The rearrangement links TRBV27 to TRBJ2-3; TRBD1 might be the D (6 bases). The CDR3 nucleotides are TGTGCCAGCGGTTACAGGGCAGGCACAGATACGCAGTATTTT. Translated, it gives CASGYRAGTDTQYF.